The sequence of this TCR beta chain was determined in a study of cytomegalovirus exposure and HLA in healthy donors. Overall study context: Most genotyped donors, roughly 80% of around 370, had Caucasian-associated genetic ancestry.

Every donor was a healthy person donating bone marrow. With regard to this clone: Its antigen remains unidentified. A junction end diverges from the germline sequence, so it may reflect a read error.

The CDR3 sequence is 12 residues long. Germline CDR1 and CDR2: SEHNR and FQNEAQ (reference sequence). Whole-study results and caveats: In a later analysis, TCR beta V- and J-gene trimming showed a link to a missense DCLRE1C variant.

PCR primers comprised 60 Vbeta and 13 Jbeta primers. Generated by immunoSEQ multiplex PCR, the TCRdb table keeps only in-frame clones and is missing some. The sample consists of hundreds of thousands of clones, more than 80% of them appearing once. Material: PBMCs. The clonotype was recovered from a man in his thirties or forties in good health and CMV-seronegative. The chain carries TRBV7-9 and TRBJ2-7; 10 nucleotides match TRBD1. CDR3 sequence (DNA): TGTGCCAGCAGCTTGTCCGACAGGGGGCCAGACTTC. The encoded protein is CASSLSDRGPDF. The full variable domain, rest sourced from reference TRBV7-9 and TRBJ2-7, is DTGVSQNPRHKITKRGQNVTFRCDPISEHNRLYWYRQTLGQGPEFLTYFQNEAQLEKSRLLSDRFSAERPKGSFSTLEIQRTEQGDSAMYLCASSLSDRGPDFGPGTRLTVT.